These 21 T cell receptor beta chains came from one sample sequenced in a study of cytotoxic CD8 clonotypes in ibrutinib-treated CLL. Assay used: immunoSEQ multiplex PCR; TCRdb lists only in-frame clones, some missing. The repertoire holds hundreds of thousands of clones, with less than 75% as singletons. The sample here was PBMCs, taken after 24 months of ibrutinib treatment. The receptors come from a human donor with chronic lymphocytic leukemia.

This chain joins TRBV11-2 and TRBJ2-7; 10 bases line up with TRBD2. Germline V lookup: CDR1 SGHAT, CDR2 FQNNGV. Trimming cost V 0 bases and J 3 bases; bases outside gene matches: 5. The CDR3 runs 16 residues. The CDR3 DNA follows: TGTGCCAGCAGCTTAGAGCCTAGCGGGAGAATCTACGAGCAGTACTTC. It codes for CASSLEPSGRIYEQYF.

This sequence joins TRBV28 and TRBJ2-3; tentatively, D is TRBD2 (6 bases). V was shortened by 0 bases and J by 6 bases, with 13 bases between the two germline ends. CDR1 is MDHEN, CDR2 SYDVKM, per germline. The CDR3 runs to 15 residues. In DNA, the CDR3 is TGTGCCAGCAGTTTATGGCGGGGAACGGAGGATACGCAGTATTTT. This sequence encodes CASSLWRGTEDTQYF.

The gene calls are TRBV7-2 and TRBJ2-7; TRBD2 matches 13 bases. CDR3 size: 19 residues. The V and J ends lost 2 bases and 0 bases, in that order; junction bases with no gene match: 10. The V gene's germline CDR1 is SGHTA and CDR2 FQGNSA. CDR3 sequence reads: CASSLFPGTSGIYSYEQYF. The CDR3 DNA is TGTGCCAGCAGCTTATTCCCTGGGACTAGCGGGATTTACTCCTACGAGCAGTACTTC.

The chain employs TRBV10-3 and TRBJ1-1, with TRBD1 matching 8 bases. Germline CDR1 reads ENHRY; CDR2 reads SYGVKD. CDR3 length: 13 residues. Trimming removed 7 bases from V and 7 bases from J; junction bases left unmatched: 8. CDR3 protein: CAINSDRGGEAFF. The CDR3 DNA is TGTGCCATCAACAGTGACAGGGGCGGTGAAGCTTTCTTT.

The CDR3 DNA is TGCAGCACTTTGACTAGCGGAACCTACGAGCAGTACTTC. Protein product: CSTLTSGTYEQYF. This sequence joins TRBV29-1 and TRBJ2-7, with 9 positions matching TRBD2. The CDR3 contains 13 residues. Germline values: CDR1 SQVTM, CDR2 ANQGSEA. V lost 8 bases and J lost 2; bases outside the gene matches: 7.

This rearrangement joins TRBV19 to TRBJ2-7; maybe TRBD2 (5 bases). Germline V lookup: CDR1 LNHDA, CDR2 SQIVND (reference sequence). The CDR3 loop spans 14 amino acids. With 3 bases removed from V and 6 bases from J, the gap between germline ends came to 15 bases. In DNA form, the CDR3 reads TGTGCCAGTAGTATCGGCCGAATGGAGGCCGAGCAGTACTTC. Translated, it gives CASSIGRMEAEQYF.

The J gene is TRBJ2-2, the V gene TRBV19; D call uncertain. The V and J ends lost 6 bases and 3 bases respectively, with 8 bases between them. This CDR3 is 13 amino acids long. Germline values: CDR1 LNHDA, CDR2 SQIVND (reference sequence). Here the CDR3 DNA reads TGTGCCAGTAGGGTGCAGTACACCGGGGAGCTGTTTTTT. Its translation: CASRVQYTGELFF.

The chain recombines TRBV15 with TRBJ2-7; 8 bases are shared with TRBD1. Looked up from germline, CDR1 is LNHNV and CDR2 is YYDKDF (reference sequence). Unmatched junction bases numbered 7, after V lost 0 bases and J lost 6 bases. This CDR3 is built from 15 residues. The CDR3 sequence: CATSRERGQGREQYF. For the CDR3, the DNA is TGTGCCACCAGCAGAGAGAGAGGACAGGGTCGCGAGCAGTACTTC.

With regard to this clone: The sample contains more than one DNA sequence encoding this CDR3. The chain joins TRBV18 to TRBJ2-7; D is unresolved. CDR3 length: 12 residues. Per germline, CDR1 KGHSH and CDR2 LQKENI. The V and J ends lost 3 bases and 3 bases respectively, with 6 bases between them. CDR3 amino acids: CASSPSLYEQYF. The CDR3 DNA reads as TGTGCCAGCTCACCCTCTCTCTACGAGCAGTACTTC.

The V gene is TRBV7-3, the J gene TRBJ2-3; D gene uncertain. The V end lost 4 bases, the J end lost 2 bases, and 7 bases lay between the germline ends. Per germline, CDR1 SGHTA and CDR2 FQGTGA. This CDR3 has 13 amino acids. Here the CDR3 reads CASSSLVTDTQYF. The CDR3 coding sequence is TGTGCCAGCAGCTCCCTAGTCACAGATACGCAGTATTTT. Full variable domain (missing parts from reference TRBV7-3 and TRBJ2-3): GAGVSQTPSNKVTEKGKYVELRCDPISGHTALYWYRQSLGQGPEFLIYFQGTGAADDSGLPNDRFFAVRPEGSVSTLKIQRTERGDSAVYLCASSSLVTDTQYFGPGTRLTVL.

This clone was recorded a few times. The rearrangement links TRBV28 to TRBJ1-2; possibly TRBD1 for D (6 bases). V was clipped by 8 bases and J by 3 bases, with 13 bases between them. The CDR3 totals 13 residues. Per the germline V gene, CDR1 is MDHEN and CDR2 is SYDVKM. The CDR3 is CASWDGTYYGYTF. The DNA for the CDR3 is TGTGCCAGCTGGGACGGGACATACTATGGCTACACCTTC.

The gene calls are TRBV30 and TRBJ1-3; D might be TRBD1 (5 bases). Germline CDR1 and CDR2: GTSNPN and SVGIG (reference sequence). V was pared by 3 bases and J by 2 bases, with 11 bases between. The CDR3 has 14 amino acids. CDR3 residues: CAWRGVGAGNTIYF. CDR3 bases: TGTGCCTGGAGGGGGGTAGGGGCTGGAAACACCATATATTTT.

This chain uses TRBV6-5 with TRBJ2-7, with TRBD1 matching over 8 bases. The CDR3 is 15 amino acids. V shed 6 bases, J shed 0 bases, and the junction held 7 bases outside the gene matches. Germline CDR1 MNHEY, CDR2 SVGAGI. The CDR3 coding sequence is TGTGCCAGCAGACGGGACAGGCGAAGCTCCTACGAGCAGTACTTC. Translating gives CASRRDRRSSYEQYF.

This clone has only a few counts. Here the CDR3 DNA reads TGCGCCAGCAGCCAAGACCCTACTACTGGAAACACCATATATTTT. The encoded protein is CASSQDPTTGNTIYF. The genes are TRBV4-1 and TRBJ1-3; D is undetermined. This CDR3 has 15 amino acids. Per the germline V gene, CDR1 is MGHRA and CDR2 is YSYEKL. V was trimmed by 0 bases and J by 2 bases, leaving 8 bases between them.

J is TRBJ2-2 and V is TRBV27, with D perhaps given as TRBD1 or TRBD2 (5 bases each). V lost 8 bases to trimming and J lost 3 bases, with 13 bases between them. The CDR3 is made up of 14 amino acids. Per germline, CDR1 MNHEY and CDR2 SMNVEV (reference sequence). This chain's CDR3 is CASRLEGYTGELFF. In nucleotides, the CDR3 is TGTGCCAGCCGACTTGAGGGGTACACCGGGGAGCTGTTTTTT.

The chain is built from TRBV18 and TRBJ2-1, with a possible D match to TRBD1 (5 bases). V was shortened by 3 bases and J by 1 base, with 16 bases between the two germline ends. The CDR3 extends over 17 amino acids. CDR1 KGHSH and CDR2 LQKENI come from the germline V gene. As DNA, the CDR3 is TGTGCCAGCTCACCCCGCCATGCCACAGGTTCCTACAATGAGCAGTTCTTC. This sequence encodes CASSPRHATGSYNEQFF.

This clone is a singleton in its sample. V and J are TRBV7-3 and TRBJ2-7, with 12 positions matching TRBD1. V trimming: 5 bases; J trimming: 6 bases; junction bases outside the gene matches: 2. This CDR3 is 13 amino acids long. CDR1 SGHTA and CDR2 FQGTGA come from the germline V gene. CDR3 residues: CASSRDRGREQYF. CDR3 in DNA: TGTGCCAGCAGCCGGGACAGGGGGCGCGAGCAGTACTTC.

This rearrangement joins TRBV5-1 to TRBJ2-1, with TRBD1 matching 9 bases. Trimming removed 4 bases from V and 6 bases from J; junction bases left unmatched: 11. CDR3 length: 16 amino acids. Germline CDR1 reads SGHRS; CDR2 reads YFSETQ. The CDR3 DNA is TGCGCCAGCAGCCCTCTTACGGGACAGGGAAGCAATGAGCAGTTCTTC. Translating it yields CASSPLTGQGSNEQFF.

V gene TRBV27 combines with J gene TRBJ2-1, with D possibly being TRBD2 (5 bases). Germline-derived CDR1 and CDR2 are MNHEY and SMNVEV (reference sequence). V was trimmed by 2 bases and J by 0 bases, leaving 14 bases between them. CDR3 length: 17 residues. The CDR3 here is CASSLGAALSSYNEQFF. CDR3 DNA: TGTGCCAGCAGTTTAGGAGCGGCCTTGAGCTCCTACAATGAGCAGTTCTTC.

The CDR3 sequence is CAISAGQGFNEQFF. The CDR3 DNA reads as TGTGCCATCAGTGCGGGACAGGGCTTCAATGAGCAGTTCTTC. The chain joins TRBV10-3 to TRBJ2-1; 9 positions agree with TRBD1. The CDR3 has 14 amino acids. The germline CDR1 and CDR2 sequences are ENHRY and SYGVKD. V shed 4 bases and J 6 bases; nucleotides not matched to a gene: 4.

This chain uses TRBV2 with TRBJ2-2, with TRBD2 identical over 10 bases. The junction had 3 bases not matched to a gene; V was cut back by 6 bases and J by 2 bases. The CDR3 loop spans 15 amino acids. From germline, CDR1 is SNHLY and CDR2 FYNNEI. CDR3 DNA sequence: TGTGCCAGCAGGACTAGCGGGTATAACACCGGGGAGCTGTTTTTT. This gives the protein CASRTSGYNTGELFF.